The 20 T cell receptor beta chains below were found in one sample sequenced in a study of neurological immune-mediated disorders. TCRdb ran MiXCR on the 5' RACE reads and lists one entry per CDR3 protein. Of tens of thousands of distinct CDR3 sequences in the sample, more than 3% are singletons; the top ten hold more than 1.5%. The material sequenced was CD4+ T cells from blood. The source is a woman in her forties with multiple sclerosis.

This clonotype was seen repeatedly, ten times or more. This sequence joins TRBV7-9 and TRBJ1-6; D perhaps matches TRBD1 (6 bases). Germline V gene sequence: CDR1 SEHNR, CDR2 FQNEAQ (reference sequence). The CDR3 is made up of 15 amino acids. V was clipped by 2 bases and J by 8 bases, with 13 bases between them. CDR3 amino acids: CASSLMGGRDSPLHF. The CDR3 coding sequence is TGTGCCAGCAGCTTAATGGGGGGCAGGGATTCACCCCTCCACTTT.

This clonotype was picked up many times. CDR3 sequence: CASSPRERGGHDTQYF. CDR3 coding DNA: TGCGCCAGCAGCCCTAGGGAGCGGGGGGGCCACGATACGCAGTATTTT. V gene TRBV4-1 combines with J gene TRBJ2-3; TRBD2 matches 10 bases. The CDR3 loop spans 16 amino acids. Germline CDR1 MGHRA, CDR2 YSYEKL. V trimming: 4 bases; J trimming: 6 bases; junction bases outside the gene matches: 10.

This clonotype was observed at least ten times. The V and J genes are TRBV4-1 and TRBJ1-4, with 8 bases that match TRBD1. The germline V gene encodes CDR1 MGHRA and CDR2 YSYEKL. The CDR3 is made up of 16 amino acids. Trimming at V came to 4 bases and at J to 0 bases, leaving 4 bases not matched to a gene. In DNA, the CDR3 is TGCGCCAGCAGCCGCTCGACAGGGGCAACTAATGAAAAACTGTTTTTT. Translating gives CASSRSTGATNEKLFF.

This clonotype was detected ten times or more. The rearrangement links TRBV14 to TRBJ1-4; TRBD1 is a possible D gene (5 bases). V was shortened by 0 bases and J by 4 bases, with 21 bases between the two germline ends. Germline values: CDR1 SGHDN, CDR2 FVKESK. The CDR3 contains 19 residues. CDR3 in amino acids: CASSQDYGAGRANNEKLFF. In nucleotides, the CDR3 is TGTGCCAGCAGCCAAGATTACGGGGCCGGCCGCGCCAATAATGAAAAACTGTTTTTT.

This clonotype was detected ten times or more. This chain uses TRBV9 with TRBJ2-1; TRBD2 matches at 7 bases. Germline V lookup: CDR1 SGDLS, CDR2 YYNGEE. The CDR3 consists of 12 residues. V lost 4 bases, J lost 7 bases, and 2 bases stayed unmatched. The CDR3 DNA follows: TGTGCCAGCAGCACTAGCGTAAATGAGCAGTTCTTC. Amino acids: CASSTSVNEQFF.

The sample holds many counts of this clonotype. The CDR3 loop reads CACRTGLSYNEQFF. The CDR3 DNA sequence: TGCGCCTGCCGGACGGGACTTTCCTACAATGAGCAGTTCTTC. J is TRBJ2-1 and V is TRBV5-1; possible D gene TRBD2, 6 bases. The CDR3 runs to 14 residues. V was shortened by 10 bases and J by 1 base, with 15 bases between the two germline ends. Germline V gene sequence: CDR1 SGHRS, CDR2 YFSETQ.

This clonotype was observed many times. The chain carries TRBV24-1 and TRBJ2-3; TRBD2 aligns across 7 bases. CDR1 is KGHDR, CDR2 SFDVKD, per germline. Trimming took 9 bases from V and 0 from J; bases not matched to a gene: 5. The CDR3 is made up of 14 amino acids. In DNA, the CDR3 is TGTGCCACCTCTACGCGGGGGAGCACAGATACGCAGTATTTT. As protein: CATSTRGSTDTQYF.

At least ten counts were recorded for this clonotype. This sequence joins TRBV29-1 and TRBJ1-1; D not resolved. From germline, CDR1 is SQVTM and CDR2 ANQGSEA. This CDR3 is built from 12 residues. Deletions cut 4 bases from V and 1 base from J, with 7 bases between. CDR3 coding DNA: TGCAGCGTTGTTTCAGAGAACACTGAAGCTTTCTTT. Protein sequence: CSVVSENTEAFF.

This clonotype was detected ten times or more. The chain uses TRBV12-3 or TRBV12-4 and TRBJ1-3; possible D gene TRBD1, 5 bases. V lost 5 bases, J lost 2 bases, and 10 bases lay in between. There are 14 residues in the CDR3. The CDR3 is CASSQTAAGNTIYF. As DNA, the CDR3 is TGTGCCAGCAGTCAGACAGCAGCTGGAAACACCATATATTTT.

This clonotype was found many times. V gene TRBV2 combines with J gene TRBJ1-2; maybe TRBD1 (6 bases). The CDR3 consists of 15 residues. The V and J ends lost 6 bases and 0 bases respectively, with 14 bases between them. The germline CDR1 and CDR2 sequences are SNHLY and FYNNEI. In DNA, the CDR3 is TGTGCCAGCAGGCTCGAAGGGGGTTCTAACTATGGCTACACCTTC. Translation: CASRLEGGSNYGYTF.

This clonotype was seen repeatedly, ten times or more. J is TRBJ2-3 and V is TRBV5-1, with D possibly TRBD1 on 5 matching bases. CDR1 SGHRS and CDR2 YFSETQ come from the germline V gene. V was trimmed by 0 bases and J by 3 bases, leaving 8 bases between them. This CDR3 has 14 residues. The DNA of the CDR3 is TGCGCCAGCAGCTTGGAGGGGCGGACAGATACGCAGTATTTT. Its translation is CASSLEGRTDTQYF.

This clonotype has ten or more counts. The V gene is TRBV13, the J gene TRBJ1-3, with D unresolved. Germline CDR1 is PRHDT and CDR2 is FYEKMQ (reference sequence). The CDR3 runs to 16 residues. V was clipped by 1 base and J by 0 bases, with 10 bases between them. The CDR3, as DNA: TGTGCCAGCAGCTTAGAACAGAGACTCTCTGGAAACACCATATATTTT. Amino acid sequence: CASSLEQRLSGNTIYF. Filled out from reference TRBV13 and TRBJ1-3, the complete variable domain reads AAGVIQSPRHLIKEKRETATLKCYPIPRHDTVYWYQQGPGQDPQFLISFYEKMQSDKGSIPDRFSAQQFSDYHSELNMSSLELGDSALYFCASSLEQRLSGNTIYFGEGSWLTVV.

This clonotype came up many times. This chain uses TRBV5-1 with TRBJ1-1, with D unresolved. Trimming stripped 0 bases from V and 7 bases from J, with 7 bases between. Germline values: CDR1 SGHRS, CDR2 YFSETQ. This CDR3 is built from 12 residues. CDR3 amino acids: CASSLVGDEAFF. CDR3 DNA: TGCGCCAGCAGCTTGGTCGGGGATGAAGCTTTCTTT.

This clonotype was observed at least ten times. CDR3 nucleotide sequence: TGTGCCAGCAGCCCCCGGGTCGTGGGAACCCTCGAGCAGTACTTC. Its protein is CASSPRVVGTLEQYF. The chain uses TRBV11-2 and TRBJ2-7; D remains ambiguous. Germline V gene lookup returns CDR1 SGHAT and CDR2 FQNNGV. V lost 5 bases, J lost 6 bases, and 20 bases lay in between. The CDR3 runs 15 residues.

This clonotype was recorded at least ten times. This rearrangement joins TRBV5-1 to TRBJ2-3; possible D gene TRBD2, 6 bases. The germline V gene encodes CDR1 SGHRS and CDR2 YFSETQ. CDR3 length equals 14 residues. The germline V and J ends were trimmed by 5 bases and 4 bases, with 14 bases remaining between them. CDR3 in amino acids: CASRSRGSSDTQYF. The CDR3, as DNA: TGCGCCAGCAGGTCTCGGGGGTCATCAGATACGCAGTATTTT.

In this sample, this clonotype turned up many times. CDR3 region: CASSFSAQPQHF. In DNA form, the CDR3 reads TGTGCCAGCAGTTTTTCTGCTCAGCCCCAGCATTTT. The chain employs TRBV12-3 or TRBV12-4 and TRBJ1-5; D remains unclear. Trimming removed 3 bases from V and 6 bases from J, with 6 bases in between. This CDR3 comprises 12 residues.

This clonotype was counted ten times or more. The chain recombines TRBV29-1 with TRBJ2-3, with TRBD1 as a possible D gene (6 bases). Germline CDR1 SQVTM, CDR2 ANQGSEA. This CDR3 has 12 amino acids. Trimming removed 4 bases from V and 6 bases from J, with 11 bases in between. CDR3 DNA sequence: TGCAGCGTTGGTGGGGGCCGGGATACGCAGTATTTT. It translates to CSVGGGRDTQYF.

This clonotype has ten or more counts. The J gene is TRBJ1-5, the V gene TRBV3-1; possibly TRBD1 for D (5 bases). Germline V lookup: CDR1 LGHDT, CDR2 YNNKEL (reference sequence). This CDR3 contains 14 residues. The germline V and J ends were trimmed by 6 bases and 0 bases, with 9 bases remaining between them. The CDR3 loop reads CASSPDSSNQPQHF. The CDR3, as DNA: TGTGCCAGCAGTCCCGACAGTAGCAATCAGCCCCAGCATTTT.

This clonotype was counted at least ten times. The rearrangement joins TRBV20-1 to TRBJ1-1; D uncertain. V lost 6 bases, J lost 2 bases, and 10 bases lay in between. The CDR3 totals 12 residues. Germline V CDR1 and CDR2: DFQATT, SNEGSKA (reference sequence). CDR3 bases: TGCAGTGCCGGGGTCTCAAACACTGAAGCTTTCTTT. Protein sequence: CSAGVSNTEAFF.

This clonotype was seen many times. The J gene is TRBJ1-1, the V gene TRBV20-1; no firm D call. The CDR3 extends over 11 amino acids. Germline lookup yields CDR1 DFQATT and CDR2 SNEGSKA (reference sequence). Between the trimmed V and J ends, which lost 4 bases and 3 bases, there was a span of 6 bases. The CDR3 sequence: CSAMRDTEAFF. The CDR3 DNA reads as TGCAGTGCTATGAGGGACACTGAAGCTTTCTTT.